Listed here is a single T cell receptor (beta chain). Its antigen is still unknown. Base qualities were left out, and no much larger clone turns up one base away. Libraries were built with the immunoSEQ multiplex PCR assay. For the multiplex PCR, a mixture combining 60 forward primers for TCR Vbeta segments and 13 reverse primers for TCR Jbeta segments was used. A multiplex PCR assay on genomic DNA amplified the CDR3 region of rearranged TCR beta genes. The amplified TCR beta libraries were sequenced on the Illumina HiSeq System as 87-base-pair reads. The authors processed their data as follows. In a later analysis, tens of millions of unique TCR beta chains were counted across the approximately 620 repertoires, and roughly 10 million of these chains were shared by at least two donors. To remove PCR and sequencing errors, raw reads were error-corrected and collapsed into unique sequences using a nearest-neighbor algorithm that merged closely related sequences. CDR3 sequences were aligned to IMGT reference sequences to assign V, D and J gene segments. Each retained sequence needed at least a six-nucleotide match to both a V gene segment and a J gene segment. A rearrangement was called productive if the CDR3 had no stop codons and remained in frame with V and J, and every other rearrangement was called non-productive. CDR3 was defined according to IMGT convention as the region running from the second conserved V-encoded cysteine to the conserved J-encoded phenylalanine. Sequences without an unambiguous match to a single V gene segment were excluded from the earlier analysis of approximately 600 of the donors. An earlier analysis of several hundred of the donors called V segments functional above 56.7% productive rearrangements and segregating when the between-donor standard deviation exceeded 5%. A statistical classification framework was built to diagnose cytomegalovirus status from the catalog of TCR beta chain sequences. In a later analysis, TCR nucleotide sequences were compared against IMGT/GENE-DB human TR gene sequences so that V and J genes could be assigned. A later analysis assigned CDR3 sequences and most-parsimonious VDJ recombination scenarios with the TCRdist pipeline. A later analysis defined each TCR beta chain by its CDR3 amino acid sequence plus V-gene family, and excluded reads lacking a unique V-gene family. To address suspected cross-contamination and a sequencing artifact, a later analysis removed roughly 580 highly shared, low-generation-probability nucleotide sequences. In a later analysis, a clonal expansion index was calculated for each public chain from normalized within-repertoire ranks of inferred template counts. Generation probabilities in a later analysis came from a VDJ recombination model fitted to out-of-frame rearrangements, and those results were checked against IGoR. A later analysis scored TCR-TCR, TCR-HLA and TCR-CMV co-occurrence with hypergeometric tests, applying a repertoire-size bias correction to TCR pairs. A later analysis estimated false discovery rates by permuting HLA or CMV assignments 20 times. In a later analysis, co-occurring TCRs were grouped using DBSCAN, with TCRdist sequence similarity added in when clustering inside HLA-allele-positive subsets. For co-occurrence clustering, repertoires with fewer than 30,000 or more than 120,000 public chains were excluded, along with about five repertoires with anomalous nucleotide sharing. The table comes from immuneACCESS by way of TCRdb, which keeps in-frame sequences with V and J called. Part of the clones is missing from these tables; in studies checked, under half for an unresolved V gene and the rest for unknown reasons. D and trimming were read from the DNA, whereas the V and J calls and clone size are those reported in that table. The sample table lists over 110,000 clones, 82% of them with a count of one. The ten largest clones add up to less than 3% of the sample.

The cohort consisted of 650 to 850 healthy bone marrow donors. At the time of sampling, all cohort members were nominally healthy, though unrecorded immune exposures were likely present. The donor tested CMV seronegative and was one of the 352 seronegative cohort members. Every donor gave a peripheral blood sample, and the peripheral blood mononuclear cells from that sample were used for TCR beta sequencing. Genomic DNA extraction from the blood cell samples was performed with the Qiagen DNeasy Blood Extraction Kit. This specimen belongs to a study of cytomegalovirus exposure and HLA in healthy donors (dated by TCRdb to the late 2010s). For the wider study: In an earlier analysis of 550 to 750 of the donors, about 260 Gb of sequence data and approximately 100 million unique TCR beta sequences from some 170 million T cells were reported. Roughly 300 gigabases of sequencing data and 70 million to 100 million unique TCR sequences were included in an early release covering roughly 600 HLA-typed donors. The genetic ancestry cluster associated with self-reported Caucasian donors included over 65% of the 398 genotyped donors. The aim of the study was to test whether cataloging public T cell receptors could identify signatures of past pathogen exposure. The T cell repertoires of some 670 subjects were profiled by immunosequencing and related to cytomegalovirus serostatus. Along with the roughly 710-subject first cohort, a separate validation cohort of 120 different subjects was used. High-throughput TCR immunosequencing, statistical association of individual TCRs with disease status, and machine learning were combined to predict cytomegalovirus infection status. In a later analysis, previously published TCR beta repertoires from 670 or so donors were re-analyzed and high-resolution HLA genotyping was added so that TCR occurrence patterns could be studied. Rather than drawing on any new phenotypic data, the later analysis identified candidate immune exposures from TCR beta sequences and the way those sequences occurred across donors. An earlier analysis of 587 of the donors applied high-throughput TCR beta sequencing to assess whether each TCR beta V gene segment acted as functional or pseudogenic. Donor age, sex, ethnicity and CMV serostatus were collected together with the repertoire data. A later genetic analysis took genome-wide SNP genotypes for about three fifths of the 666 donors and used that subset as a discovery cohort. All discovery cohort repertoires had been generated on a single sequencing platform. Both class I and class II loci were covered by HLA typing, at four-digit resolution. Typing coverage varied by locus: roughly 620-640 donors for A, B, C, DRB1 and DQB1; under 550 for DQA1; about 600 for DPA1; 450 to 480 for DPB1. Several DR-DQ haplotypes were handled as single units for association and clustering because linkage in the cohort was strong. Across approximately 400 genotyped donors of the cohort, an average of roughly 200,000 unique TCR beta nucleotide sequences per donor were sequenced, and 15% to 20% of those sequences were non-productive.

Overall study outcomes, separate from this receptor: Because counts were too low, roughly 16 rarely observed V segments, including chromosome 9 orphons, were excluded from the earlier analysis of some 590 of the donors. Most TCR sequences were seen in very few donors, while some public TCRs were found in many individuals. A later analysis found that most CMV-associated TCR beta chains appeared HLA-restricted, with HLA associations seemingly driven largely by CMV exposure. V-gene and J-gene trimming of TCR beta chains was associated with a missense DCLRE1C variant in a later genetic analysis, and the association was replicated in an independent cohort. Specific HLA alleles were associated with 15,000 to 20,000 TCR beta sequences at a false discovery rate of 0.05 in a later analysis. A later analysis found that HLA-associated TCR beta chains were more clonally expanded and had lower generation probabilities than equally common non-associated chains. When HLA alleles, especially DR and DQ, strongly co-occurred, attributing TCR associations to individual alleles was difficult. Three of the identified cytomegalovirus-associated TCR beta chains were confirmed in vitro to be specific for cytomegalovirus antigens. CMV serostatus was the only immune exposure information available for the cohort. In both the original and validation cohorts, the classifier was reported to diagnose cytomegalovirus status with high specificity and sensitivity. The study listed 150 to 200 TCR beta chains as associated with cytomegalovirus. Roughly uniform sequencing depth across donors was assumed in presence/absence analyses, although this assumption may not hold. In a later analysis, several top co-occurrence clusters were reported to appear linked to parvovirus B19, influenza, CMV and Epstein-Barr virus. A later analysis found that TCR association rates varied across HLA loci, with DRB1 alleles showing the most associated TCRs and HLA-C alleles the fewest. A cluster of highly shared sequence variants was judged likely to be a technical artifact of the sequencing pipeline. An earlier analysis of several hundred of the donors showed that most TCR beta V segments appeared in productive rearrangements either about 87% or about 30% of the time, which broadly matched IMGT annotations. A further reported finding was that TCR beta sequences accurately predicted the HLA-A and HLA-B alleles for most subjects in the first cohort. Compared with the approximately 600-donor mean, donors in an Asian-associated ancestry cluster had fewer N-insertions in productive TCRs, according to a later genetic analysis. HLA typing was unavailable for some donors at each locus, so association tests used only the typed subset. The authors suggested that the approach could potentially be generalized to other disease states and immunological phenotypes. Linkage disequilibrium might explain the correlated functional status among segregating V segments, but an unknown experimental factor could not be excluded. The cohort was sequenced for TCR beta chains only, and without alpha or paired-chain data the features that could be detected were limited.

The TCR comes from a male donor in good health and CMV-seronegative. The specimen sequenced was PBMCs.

The CDR3 region has the sequence CASSRAGRAGYF. Read as DNA, the sequence is TGTGCCAGCAGCCGGGCGGGGCGGGCCGGGTATTTT. The chain is made from TRBV7-8 and TRBJ2-3; TRBD2 is a weak D gene call, 6 bases matching. Relative to germline, V is 5 bases shorter and J is 14 bases shorter, with 17 bases between their ends. Reading the germline V gene gives CDR1 SGHVS and CDR2 FQNEAQ. Reading from cysteine to phenylalanine, the CDR3 counts 12 amino acids. Left in the record is the CDR3 DNA by itself, 36 bases read in frame from the first base.